These 25 T cell receptor beta chains came from one sample sequenced in a study of blood T cells in healthy people across ages. Together with a sample-barcoded 5' primer, a J-beta primer mix was included in a second PCR lasting about 6 to 11 cycles. TCRdb fed the 5' RACE reads into MiXCR, producing one record per CDR3 protein. The sample records some 640,000 distinct CDR3 sequences, roughly 49% being singletons. The sequencing sample was made of blood. The receptors were sampled from a woman aged 55-75 years in good health.

The V call is TRBV29-1, the J call TRBJ2-2; the D gene is possibly TRBD2 (6 bases). Trimming left V 4 bases short and J 5 bases short, with 17 bases between. The CDR3 extends over 15 amino acids. In germline, CDR1 is SQVTM, CDR2 ANQGSEA. This CDR3 is CSVVLRTKYTGELFF. CDR3 sequence (DNA): TGCAGCGTTGTTTTGAGGACTAAATATACCGGGGAGCTGTTTTTT.

The V call is TRBV12-3 or TRBV12-4, the J call TRBJ2-6, with TRBD2 as a possible D gene (5 bases). The CDR3 consists of 19 residues. The V end lost 6 bases, the J end lost 5 bases, and 26 bases lay between the germline ends. The CDR3 protein is CASSPGPGLYQLRANVLTF. Here the CDR3 DNA reads TGTGCCAGCAGCCCAGGTCCGGGATTGTATCAATTGCGGGCCAACGTCCTGACTTTC.

There are a few counts of this clonotype. This sequence joins TRBV14 and TRBJ1-2; no definite D call. The CDR3 sequence is 13 residues long. Germline CDR1 and CDR2: SGHDN and FVKESK. The germline V and J ends were trimmed by 2 bases and 10 bases, with 14 bases remaining between them. The CDR3 sequence: CASSQLSTRDYTF. CDR3 DNA sequence: TGTGCCAGCAGCCAATTGAGTACAAGGGACTACACCTTC.

The chain recombines TRBV4-1 with TRBJ2-4, with 9 bases fitting TRBD2. TRBJ2-7 matches the DNA end more closely, so the J call is doubtful. Germline V lookup: CDR1 MGHRA, CDR2 YSYEKL. The CDR3 spans 14 residues. The CDR3 region has the DNA TGCGCCAGCAGCCAAGTGGGGACTAGCTCCGAGCAGTACTTC. Translating it yields CASSQVGTSSEQYF.

V is TRBV5-1 and J is TRBJ1-4, with no clear D. V was pared by 0 bases and J by 0 bases, with 9 bases between. The CDR3 has 16 residues. Germline lookup yields CDR1 SGHRS and CDR2 YFSETQ. Here the CDR3 DNA reads TGCGCCAGCAGCTTGGATCCAGTAACAACTAATGAAAAACTGTTTTTT. This translates into CASSLDPVTTNEKLFF.

The chain employs TRBV27 and TRBJ1-6; D is uncertain. This CDR3 region has 16 residues. The germline gives CDR1 MNHEY, CDR2 SMNVEV (reference sequence). The V end was cut by 0 bases, the J end by 6 bases, with 12 bases between. The CDR3 region is CASSLSAGILNSPLHF. The CDR3 coding sequence is TGTGCCAGCAGTTTATCGGCGGGGATTCTTAATTCACCCCTCCACTTT.

V usage is TRBV18 and J usage is TRBJ1-2; no clear D gene. This CDR3 has 15 amino acids. Trimming cost V 2 bases and J 5 bases, with 15 bases left between them. The germline CDR1 and CDR2 sequences are KGHSH and LQKENI. The CDR3 loop is CASSPSPSPGYGYTF. DNA for the CDR3: TGTGCCAGCTCACCAAGTCCCTCTCCGGGTTATGGCTACACCTTC.

The chain combines TRBV28 with TRBJ2-2, with D perhaps TRBD2 (7 bases). V lost 9 bases and J lost 4, with 15 bases in between. The CDR3 has 14 amino acids. Per the germline V gene, CDR1 is MDHEN and CDR2 is SYDVKM. CDR3 in amino acids: CASIQGGRTGELFF. The CDR3 nucleotides are TGTGCCAGTATACAGGGAGGGCGCACCGGGGAGCTGTTTTTT.

This clonotype was detected a few times. The chain links TRBV10-3 to TRBJ2-1, with D perhaps matching TRBD2 (5 bases). Germline V CDR1 and CDR2: ENHRY, SYGVKD. CDR3 length: 16 amino acids. The germline V and J ends were trimmed by 3 bases and 4 bases, with 16 bases remaining between them. CDR3 loop: CAISDLFERPYNEQFF. The DNA of the CDR3 is TGTGCCATCAGTGACCTCTTCGAGCGGCCTTACAATGAGCAGTTCTTC.

This chain joins TRBV7-2 and TRBJ2-7; TRBD2 matches at 13 bases. V was clipped by 4 bases and J by 2 bases; unmatched bases: 8. The germline CDR1 and CDR2 sequences are SGHTA and FQGNSA. CDR3 length equals 17 residues. The CDR3 here is CASSWARLAGGTYEQYF. The CDR3 DNA is TGTGCCAGCAGCTGGGCGAGACTAGCGGGAGGCACCTACGAGCAGTACTTC.

The chain has TRBV7-2 and TRBJ2-3; D remains ambiguous. The CDR3 runs to 14 residues. The germline CDR1 and CDR2 sequences are SGHTA and FQGNSA. Trimming pared 1 base from V and 8 bases from J, leaving 13 bases between. The CDR3 coding sequence is TGTGCCAGCAGCTTAGAGGCTTTTGGAGCTACGCAGTATTTT. Amino acids: CASSLEAFGATQYF.

This sequence joins TRBV4-3 and TRBJ1-1; D is undetermined. The CDR3 covers 13 residues. The germline CDR1 and CDR2 sequences are LGHNA and YSLEER. V was trimmed by 0 bases and J by 7 bases, leaving 9 bases between them. The CDR3 region has the DNA TGCGCCAGCAGCCAAGACCGGAATGGTGAAGCTTTCTTT. It specifies CASSQDRNGEAFF.

This clonotype has a handful of counts. The chain couples TRBV7-2 to TRBJ2-4; the match to TRBD2 covers 8 bases. The end of the DNA aligns better with TRBJ2-7, so the J call may be wrong. CDR3 length: 13 amino acids. Germline loops: CDR1 SGHTA, CDR2 FQGNSA. CDR3 sequence reads: CASSLSGEYEQYF. The DNA for the CDR3 is TGTGCCAGCAGCCTTAGCGGGGAGTACGAGCAGTACTTC.

This clonotype was observed at least ten times. The chain has TRBV6-6 and TRBJ2-7, with TRBD1 as a possible D gene (5 bases). The CDR3 is 13 amino acids. Germline V gene sequence: CDR1 MNHNY, CDR2 SVGAGI (reference sequence). Trimming shortened V by 4 bases and J by 4 bases, and 11 bases separated the two germline ends. In DNA, the CDR3 is TGTGCCAGCAGTTCGGCAGGGTTGTACGAGCAGTACTTC. Its protein product is CASSSAGLYEQYF.

The genes are TRBV3-1 and TRBJ2-1, with D hard to call. This CDR3 contains 14 residues. The V gene lost 6 bases and the J gene lost 4 bases, with 13 bases spanning the gap. Per the germline V gene, CDR1 is LGHDT and CDR2 is YNNKEL (reference sequence). Here the CDR3 reads CASSDKAFYNEQFF. DNA for the CDR3: TGTGCCAGCAGTGACAAGGCTTTTTACAATGAGCAGTTCTTC.

The CDR3 DNA is TGTGCCAGCAGCTCCCGACAGGTTGGTCAGCCCCAGCATTTT. It encodes CASSSRQVGQPQHF. The chain employs TRBV6-2 or TRBV6-3 and TRBJ1-5; TRBD1 might be the D (6 bases). Deletions cut 6 bases from V and 6 bases from J, with 15 bases between. The CDR3 contains 14 residues. In germline, CDR1 is MNHEY, CDR2 SVGEGT.

V gene TRBV6-2 or TRBV6-3 combines with J gene TRBJ1-1; 7 positions match TRBD1. Per germline, CDR1 MNHEY and CDR2 SVGEGT. With 2 bases clipped from V and 5 bases from J, the junction kept 8 bases outside the gene matches. The CDR3 runs 15 residues. The CDR3 loop is CASSYLLDRETEAFF. DNA of the CDR3: TGTGCCAGCAGTTACCTCCTTGACAGGGAAACTGAAGCTTTCTTT.

This clonotype has a handful of counts. V gene TRBV2 combines with J gene TRBJ2-5, with 7 nucleotides matching TRBD1. This CDR3 has 14 residues. Germline V lookup: CDR1 SNHLY, CDR2 FYNNEI. V shed 8 bases and J 2 bases; nucleotides not matched to a gene: 8. Here the CDR3 DNA reads TGTGCCAGCCAAATCGGGACAGCTCAAGAGACCCAGTACTTC. Its translation: CASQIGTAQETQYF.

V is TRBV29-1 and J is TRBJ2-3; 10 bases match TRBD1. Germline V gene data show CDR1 as SQVTM and CDR2 as ANQGSEA. J was trimmed by 4 bases and V by 5 bases; bases with no gene match: 12. This CDR3 is 16 amino acids long. CDR3 nucleotide sequence: TGCAGCGTTACTTGGACCGACAGGGGGCGTGCAGATACGCAGTATTTT. Translated: CSVTWTDRGRADTQYF.

This clonotype was observed a few times. The V call is TRBV28, the J call TRBJ2-3; 11 bases are shared with TRBD2. This CDR3 spans 18 amino acids. J was trimmed by 3 bases and V by 8 bases; bases with no gene match: 16. CDR1 is MDHEN, CDR2 SYDVKM, per germline. The CDR3 sequence: CASLPGLAERGGTDTQYF. For the CDR3, the DNA is TGTGCCAGCCTCCCGGGACTAGCGGAGAGGGGGGGAACAGATACGCAGTATTTT.

This clonotype was detected only a few times. V and J are TRBV7-9 and TRBJ2-7, with unresolved D. CDR3 length: 12 amino acids. V lost 5 bases and J lost 4, with 9 bases in between. Looked up from germline, CDR1 is SEHNR and CDR2 is FQNEAQ (reference sequence). The CDR3 loop reads CASSHQTYEQYF. DNA of the CDR3: TGTGCCAGCAGCCACCAGACATACGAGCAGTACTTC.

This clonotype was counted only a few times. This rearrangement joins TRBV5-1 to TRBJ1-2, with D possibly matching TRBD1 (6 bases). Between the trimmed V and J ends, which lost 3 bases and 8 bases, there was a span of 14 bases. The CDR3 has 13 residues. Germline V lookup: CDR1 SGHRS, CDR2 YFSETQ. CDR3 amino acids: CASSSEGVKGYTF. CDR3 in DNA: TGCGCCAGCAGCTCCGAGGGGGTAAAAGGCTACACCTTC.

In DNA form, the CDR3 reads TGTGCCAGCTCACCGGGGACGGTAAGCACTGAAGCTTTCTTT. Protein sequence: CASSPGTVSTEAFF. This chain uses TRBV18 with TRBJ1-1, with D perhaps TRBD1 (5 bases). From germline, CDR1 is KGHSH and CDR2 LQKENI. The CDR3 contains 14 residues. V shed 3 bases and J shed 4 bases, with 12 bases lying between them.

The rearrangement joins TRBV10-3 to TRBJ1-6; 12 positions agree with TRBD1. Germline V gene lookup returns CDR1 ENHRY and CDR2 SYGVKD. The ends lost 4 bases at V and 9 bases at J; junction bases unmatched: 19. This CDR3 is 20 amino acids long. This CDR3 is CAISAQGQGAIPGGTSPLHF. The DNA for the CDR3 is TGTGCCATCAGTGCACAGGGACAGGGGGCCATCCCAGGAGGTACTTCACCCCTCCACTTT.

This clonotype was seen a handful of times. V gene TRBV29-1 combines with J gene TRBJ2-5, with TRBD2 as a possible D gene (6 bases). Trimming took off 3 bases at V and 1 base at J, with 9 bases between the two ends. The germline V gene has CDR1 SQVTM and CDR2 ANQGSEA. The CDR3 is made up of 13 amino acids. In DNA form, the CDR3 reads TGCAGCGTTGATGGCGGGATCCAAGAGACCCAGTACTTC. This codes for CSVDGGIQETQYF. Full variable domain (rest looked up from reference TRBV29-1 and TRBJ2-5): SAVISQKPSRDICQRGTSLTIQCQVDSQVTMMFWYRQQPGQSLTLIATANQGSEATYESGFVIDKFPISRPNLTFSTLTVSNMSPEDSSIYLCSVDGGIQETQYFGPGTRLLVL.